This T cell receptor beta chain is from a study of long-term antiretroviral therapy in people with HIV. The study, taken as a whole, reports: Dominant in the repertoire at all time points were clones expanded before ART. Versus controls, repertoires in people with HIV had narrower CDR3 length ranges.

This CDR3 spans 14 amino acids. V lost 5 bases and J 1 base, leaving 10 bases between the germline ends. Germline V gene lookup returns CDR1 SGHAT and CDR2 FQNNGV. Comments on this clone: Its matching antigen is unknown.

Survey-level immunoSEQ v3.0 assays were run. Libraries were prepared by immunoSEQ multiplex PCR; TCRdb keeps only in-frame clonotypes and omits some of them. The repertoire holds some 30,000 clones, with around 93% as singletons. The receptor was derived from a man over 45 with HIV. The V and J genes are TRBV11-2 and TRBJ2-3; the D is unclear. Sequenced here: unsorted PBMCs, sampled around 7.4 years after starting antiretroviral therapy. The CDR3 reads CASSIGPRTDTQYF. CDR3 nucleotides: TGTGCCAGCAGCATCGGACCCCGCACAGATACGCAGTATTTT.